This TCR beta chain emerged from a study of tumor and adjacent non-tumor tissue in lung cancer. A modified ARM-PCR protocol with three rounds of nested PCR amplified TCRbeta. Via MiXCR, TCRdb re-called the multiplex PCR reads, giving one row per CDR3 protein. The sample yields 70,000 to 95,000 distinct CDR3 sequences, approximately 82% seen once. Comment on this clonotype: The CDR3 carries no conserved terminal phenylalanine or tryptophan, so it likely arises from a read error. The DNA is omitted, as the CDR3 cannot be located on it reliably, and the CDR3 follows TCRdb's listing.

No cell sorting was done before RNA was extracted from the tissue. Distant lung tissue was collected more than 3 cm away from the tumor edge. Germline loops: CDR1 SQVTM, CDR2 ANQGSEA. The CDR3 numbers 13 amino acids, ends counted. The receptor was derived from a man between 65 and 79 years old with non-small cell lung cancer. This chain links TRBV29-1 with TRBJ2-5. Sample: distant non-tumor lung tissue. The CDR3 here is CSVAYRFKETPYY.